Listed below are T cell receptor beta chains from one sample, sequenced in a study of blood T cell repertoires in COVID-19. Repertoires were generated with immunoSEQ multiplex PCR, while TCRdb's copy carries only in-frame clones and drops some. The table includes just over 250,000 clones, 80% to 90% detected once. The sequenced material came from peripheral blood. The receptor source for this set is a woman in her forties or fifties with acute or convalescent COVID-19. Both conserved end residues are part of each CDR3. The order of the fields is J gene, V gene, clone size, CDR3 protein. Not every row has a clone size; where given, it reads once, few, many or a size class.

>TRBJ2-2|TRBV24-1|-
CATSDPGLNTGELFF
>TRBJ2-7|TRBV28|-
CASNPSGSGRYYEQYF
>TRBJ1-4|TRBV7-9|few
CASSSVPGQGLVGEKLFF
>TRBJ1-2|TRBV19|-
CASSIGQGAGYGYTF
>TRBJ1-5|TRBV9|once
CASSVGWGGNQPQHF
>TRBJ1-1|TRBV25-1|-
CASSIAGTYMNTEAFF
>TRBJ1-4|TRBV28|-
CASSLGGDRGEKLFF
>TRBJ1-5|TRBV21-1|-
CASSPRWTGRNQPQHF
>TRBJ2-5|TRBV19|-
CASSTAFSAGQETQYF
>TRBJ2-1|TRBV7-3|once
CASRGPGTERYNEQFF